The 23 T cell receptor beta chains listed next were all sequenced from one sample in a study of post-analysis software for immune sequencing data. Study-wide results and caveats: Controls had lower frequencies than patients of roughly five TRBV segments, which included TRBV5-6, TRBV5-1 and TRBV20-1.

Built from TCR beta cDNA, the libraries had unique molecular identifiers in them. TCRdb ran MiXCR on the PCR reads and lists one entry per CDR3 protein. The profile covers about 680,000 distinct CDR3 sequences, with around 64% appearing a single time and about 11% taken by the ten largest. For these TCRs, the target antigens are not known. Source material: blood. The receptors stem from a girl aged 2 to 9 with multiple sclerosis.

With regard to this clonotype: Germline and junction disagree at one end, which may indicate a read error. The chain employs TRBV3-1 and TRBJ2-1, with 9 bases matching TRBD1. Germline V gives CDR1 LGHDT, CDR2 YNNKEL (reference sequence). The length of the CDR3 is 15 residues. CDR3 sequence reads: CASSHDRGSYNEQFF. DNA of the CDR3: TGTGCCAGCAGCCACGACAGGGGGTCCTACAACGAGCAGTTCTTC.

The rearrangement uses TRBV5-1 and TRBJ1-1; weak D call: TRBD1 (6 bases). CDR3 size: 14 residues. Looked up from germline, CDR1 is SGHRS and CDR2 is YFSETQ. Trimming cost V 0 bases and J 4 bases, with 10 bases left between them. CDR3 amino acids: CASSLGQVTTEAFF. The CDR3 region has the DNA TGCGCCAGCAGCTTGGGACAGGTGACCACTGAAGCTTTCTTT.

This clonotype was observed a handful of times. The chain recombines TRBV29-1 with TRBJ2-1; 8 bases match TRBD1. CDR1 and CDR2 from the germline V gene are SQVTM and ANQGSEA. The CDR3 has 12 amino acids. CDR3 coding DNA: TGCAGTGGATCCGGACAGGGACATGAGCAGTTCTTC. It encodes CSGSGQGHEQFF.

This clonotype occurred a few times. One end of the junction varies from germline; a read error may be responsible. The chain recombines TRBV12-3 or TRBV12-4 with TRBJ1-1, with D maybe TRBD1 (6 bases). CDR3 size: 17 residues. The CDR3 DNA sequence: TGTGCCAGCCGTTTTCCTGGGGGGATCAGGGGGAACACTGAAGCTTTCTTT. It translates to CASRFPGGIRGNTEAFF.

This clonotype showed up just a few times. The V and J genes are TRBV7-9 and TRBJ2-5; D not resolved. Trimming took 5 bases from V and 5 from J, leaving 6 bases between them. CDR1 SEHNR and CDR2 FQNEAQ come from the germline V gene (reference sequence). This CDR3 contains 11 residues. The CDR3 sequence: CASSPVETQYF. In DNA, the CDR3 is TGTGCCAGCAGCCCCGTGGAGACCCAGTACTTC. Based on the CDR3 plus reference TRBV7-9 and TRBJ2-5, the full variable domain is DTGVSQNPRHKITKRGQNVTFRCDPISEHNRLYWYRQTLGQGPEFLTYFQNEAQLEKSRLLSDRFSAERPKGSFSTLEIQRTEQGDSAMYLCASSPVETQYFGPGTRLLVL.

V is TRBV29-1 and J is TRBJ2-1; D is uncertain. Trimming took off 6 bases at V and 7 bases at J, with 13 bases between the two ends. CDR1 is SQVTM and CDR2 is ANQGSEA in the germline V gene. This CDR3 spans 12 amino acids. The CDR3 loop is CSVRVPWNEQFF. CDR3 DNA sequence: TGCAGCGTACGGGTCCCTTGGAATGAGCAGTTCTTC.

The chain combines TRBV5-1 with TRBJ1-1; no clear D gene. V was cut by 8 bases and J by 1 base, with 12 bases left in between. CDR3 length: 13 amino acids. Germline V gives CDR1 SGHRS, CDR2 YFSETQ. CDR3 in amino acids: CASSRVENTEAFF. In DNA form, the CDR3 reads TGCGCCAGTAGCCGGGTGGAGAACACTGAAGCTTTCTTT.

The CDR3 sequence is CSATRITNTEAFF. The CDR3 region has the DNA TGCAGTGCTACTAGGATCACGAACACTGAAGCTTTCTTT. This chain links TRBV20-1 with TRBJ1-1; D not resolved. Germline lookup yields CDR1 DFQATT and CDR2 SNEGSKA (reference sequence). Trimming removed 4 bases from V and 1 base from J, with 10 bases in between. The CDR3 extends over 13 amino acids.

The chain recombines TRBV4-3 with TRBJ2-1, with a tentative D call TRBD2 (6 bases). This CDR3 region has 15 residues. Trimming removed 0 bases from V and 3 bases from J, with 9 bases in between. Germline V gives CDR1 LGHNA, CDR2 YSLEER. CDR3 nucleotide sequence: TGCGCCAGCAGCCAAGACGGAGGGGACTACAATGAGCAGTTCTTC. The encoded protein is CASSQDGGDYNEQFF.

This clonotype was observed a single time. The rearrangement uses TRBV20-1 and TRBJ2-3; TRBD2 matches 8 bases. Trimming at V came to 3 bases and at J to 2 bases, leaving 4 bases not matched to a gene. Germline lookup yields CDR1 DFQATT and CDR2 SNEGSKA (reference sequence). This CDR3 comprises 14 residues. The CDR3 DNA is TGCAGTGCTAGCGGGGGGGCTTACACAGATACGCAGTATTTT. Translation: CSASGGAYTDTQYF.

The chain combines TRBV15 with TRBJ2-5, with TRBD1 matching 12 bases. The CDR3 is 16 amino acids. In germline, CDR1 is LNHNV, CDR2 YYDKDF (reference sequence). The V and J ends lost 6 bases and 3 bases, in that order; junction bases with no gene match: 8. CDR3 protein: CATRGVGTGGKETQYF. CDR3 in DNA: TGTGCCACCAGAGGTGTGGGGACAGGGGGCAAAGAGACCCAGTACTTC.

This clonotype has a single count. At one of its ends the junction is not consistent with the germline gene, which may arise from a read error. The chain uses TRBV5-1 and TRBJ2-1; 7 positions agree with TRBD2. This CDR3 spans 15 amino acids. Germline CDR1 and CDR2: SGHRS and YFSETQ. CDR3 loop: CANSLGGALYNEQFF. DNA for the CDR3: TGCGCCAACAGCTTGGGAGGGGCGCTTTACAATGAGCAGTTCTTC. The variable domain in full, with the rest retrieved from reference TRBV5-1 and TRBJ2-1, is KAGVTQTPRYLIKTRGQQVTLSCSPISGHRSVSWYQQTPGQGLQFLFEYFSETQRNKGNFPGRFSGRQFSNSRSEMNVSTLELGDSALYLCANSLGGALYNEQFFGPGTRLTVL.

The CDR3 loop reads CASSKVGGTKRTQYF. The CDR3 DNA follows: TGTGCCAGCAGCAAAGTAGGCGGGACCAAGAGAACCCAGTACTTC. The rearrangement joins TRBV21-1 to TRBJ2-5. TRBV21-1 is a documented pseudogene. The CDR3 has 15 residues.

The gene calls are TRBV29-1 and TRBJ2-1, with D unresolved. The germline V gene has CDR1 SQVTM and CDR2 ANQGSEA. The V and J ends lost 6 bases and 6 bases respectively, with 6 bases between them. CDR3 length: 10 residues. The CDR3 coding sequence is TGCAGCGTATCCCCCAATGAGCAGTTCTTC. Its translation is CSVSPNEQFF.

The chain links TRBV12-3 or TRBV12-4 to TRBJ1-1; TRBD1 agrees at 9 bases. The CDR3 has 16 residues. Trimming at V came to 1 base and at J to 1 base, leaving 4 bases not matched to a gene. CDR3 nucleotide sequence: TGTGCCAGCAGTTTAGGCCTGGGACAGGGGAACACTGAAGCTTTCTTT. This sequence encodes CASSLGLGQGNTEAFF.

The chain employs TRBV29-1 and TRBJ2-4; the D is unclear. In germline, CDR1 is SQVTM, CDR2 ANQGSEA. The germline V and J ends were trimmed by 3 bases and 0 bases, with 9 bases remaining between them. There are 14 residues in the CDR3. The CDR3 here is CSVEVGLAKNIQYF. CDR3 bases: TGCAGCGTTGAGGTGGGCCTAGCCAAAAACATTCAGTACTTC. The variable domain in full, with the rest retrieved from reference TRBV29-1 and TRBJ2-4, is SAVISQKPSRDICQRGTSLTIQCQVDSQVTMMFWYRQQPGQSLTLIATANQGSEATYESGFVIDKFPISRPNLTFSTLTVSNMSPEDSSIYLCSVEVGLAKNIQYFGAGTRLSVL.

This clonotype has more than one count but fewer than ten. The genes are TRBV7-2 and TRBJ2-3; TRBD2 is a possible D gene (6 bases). Germline V gene sequence: CDR1 SGHTA, CDR2 FQGNSA. The CDR3 totals 13 residues. Trimming stripped 5 bases from V and 5 bases from J, with 11 bases between. This chain's CDR3 is CASSRDGGDTQYF. CDR3 DNA: TGTGCCAGCAGCCGAGACGGGGGAGATACGCAGTATTTT.

This rearrangement joins TRBV27 to TRBJ1-1, with 10 bases fitting TRBD1. The CDR3 is 16 residues long. Germline loops: CDR1 MNHEY, CDR2 SMNVEV (reference sequence). V shed 5 bases, J shed 4 bases, and the junction held 10 bases outside the gene matches. The CDR3 loop reads CASSPRTGGAGTEAFF. The CDR3 DNA reads TGTGCCAGCAGTCCTAGGACAGGGGGTGCTGGCACTGAAGCTTTCTTT.

The chain has TRBV20-1 and TRBJ2-5; D gene unclear. V gave up 0 bases and J gave up 2 bases, with 10 bases separating them. The germline V gene encodes CDR1 DFQATT and CDR2 SNEGSKA (reference sequence). The CDR3 has 14 amino acids. The CDR3 spells CSARDAQKQETQYF. The DNA for the CDR3 is TGCAGTGCTAGAGATGCCCAGAAACAAGAGACCCAGTACTTC.

This clonotype was seen a few times. The V and J genes are TRBV12-5 and TRBJ1-2, with a tentative D call TRBD1 (5 bases). Germline CDR1 reads LGHNT; CDR2 reads FRNRAP. Between the trimmed V and J ends, which lost 0 bases and 7 bases, there was a span of 6 bases. The CDR3 is 12 residues long. The CDR3 loop reads CASGLVGAGYTF. DNA of the CDR3: TGTGCTAGTGGTTTGGTAGGGGCTGGCTACACCTTC.

About this clonotype itself: A read error may produce the germline difference seen at one junction end. This chain connects TRBV9 to TRBJ2-3; 9 bases map to TRBD2. The V gene's germline CDR1 is SGDLS and CDR2 YYNGEE. This CDR3 spans 16 amino acids. As DNA, the CDR3 is TGTGCCAGCAGCCAGACTAGCGGCACTAGCAGAGATACGCAGTATTTT. Translating gives CASSQTSGTSRDTQYF. Filled out from reference TRBV9 and TRBJ2-3, the complete variable domain reads DSGVTQTPKHLITATGQRVTLRCSPRSGDLSVYWYQQSLDQGLQFLIQYYNGEERAKGNILERFSAQQFPDLHSELNLSSLELGDSALYFCASSQTSGTSRDTQYFGPGTRLTVL.

There are a few counts of this clonotype. The genes are TRBV3-1 and TRBJ1-2, with D possibly being TRBD1 (6 bases). Trimming took off 1 base at V and 6 bases at J, with 12 bases between the two ends. This CDR3 has 14 residues. Looked up from germline, CDR1 is LGHDT and CDR2 is YNNKEL (reference sequence). CDR3 protein: CASSQGPGGHGYTF. DNA of the CDR3: TGTGCCAGCAGCCAAGGGCCCGGGGGCCATGGCTACACCTTC.

The chain recombines TRBV20-1 with TRBJ1-1, with no clear D. The CDR3 length is 10 residues. With 3 bases removed from V and 6 bases from J, the gap between germline ends came to 5 bases. Looked up from germline, CDR1 is DFQATT and CDR2 is SNEGSKA (reference sequence). The CDR3 loop is CSASRAEAFF. The CDR3 nucleotides read TGCAGTGCTAGTCGGGCTGAAGCTTTCTTT.